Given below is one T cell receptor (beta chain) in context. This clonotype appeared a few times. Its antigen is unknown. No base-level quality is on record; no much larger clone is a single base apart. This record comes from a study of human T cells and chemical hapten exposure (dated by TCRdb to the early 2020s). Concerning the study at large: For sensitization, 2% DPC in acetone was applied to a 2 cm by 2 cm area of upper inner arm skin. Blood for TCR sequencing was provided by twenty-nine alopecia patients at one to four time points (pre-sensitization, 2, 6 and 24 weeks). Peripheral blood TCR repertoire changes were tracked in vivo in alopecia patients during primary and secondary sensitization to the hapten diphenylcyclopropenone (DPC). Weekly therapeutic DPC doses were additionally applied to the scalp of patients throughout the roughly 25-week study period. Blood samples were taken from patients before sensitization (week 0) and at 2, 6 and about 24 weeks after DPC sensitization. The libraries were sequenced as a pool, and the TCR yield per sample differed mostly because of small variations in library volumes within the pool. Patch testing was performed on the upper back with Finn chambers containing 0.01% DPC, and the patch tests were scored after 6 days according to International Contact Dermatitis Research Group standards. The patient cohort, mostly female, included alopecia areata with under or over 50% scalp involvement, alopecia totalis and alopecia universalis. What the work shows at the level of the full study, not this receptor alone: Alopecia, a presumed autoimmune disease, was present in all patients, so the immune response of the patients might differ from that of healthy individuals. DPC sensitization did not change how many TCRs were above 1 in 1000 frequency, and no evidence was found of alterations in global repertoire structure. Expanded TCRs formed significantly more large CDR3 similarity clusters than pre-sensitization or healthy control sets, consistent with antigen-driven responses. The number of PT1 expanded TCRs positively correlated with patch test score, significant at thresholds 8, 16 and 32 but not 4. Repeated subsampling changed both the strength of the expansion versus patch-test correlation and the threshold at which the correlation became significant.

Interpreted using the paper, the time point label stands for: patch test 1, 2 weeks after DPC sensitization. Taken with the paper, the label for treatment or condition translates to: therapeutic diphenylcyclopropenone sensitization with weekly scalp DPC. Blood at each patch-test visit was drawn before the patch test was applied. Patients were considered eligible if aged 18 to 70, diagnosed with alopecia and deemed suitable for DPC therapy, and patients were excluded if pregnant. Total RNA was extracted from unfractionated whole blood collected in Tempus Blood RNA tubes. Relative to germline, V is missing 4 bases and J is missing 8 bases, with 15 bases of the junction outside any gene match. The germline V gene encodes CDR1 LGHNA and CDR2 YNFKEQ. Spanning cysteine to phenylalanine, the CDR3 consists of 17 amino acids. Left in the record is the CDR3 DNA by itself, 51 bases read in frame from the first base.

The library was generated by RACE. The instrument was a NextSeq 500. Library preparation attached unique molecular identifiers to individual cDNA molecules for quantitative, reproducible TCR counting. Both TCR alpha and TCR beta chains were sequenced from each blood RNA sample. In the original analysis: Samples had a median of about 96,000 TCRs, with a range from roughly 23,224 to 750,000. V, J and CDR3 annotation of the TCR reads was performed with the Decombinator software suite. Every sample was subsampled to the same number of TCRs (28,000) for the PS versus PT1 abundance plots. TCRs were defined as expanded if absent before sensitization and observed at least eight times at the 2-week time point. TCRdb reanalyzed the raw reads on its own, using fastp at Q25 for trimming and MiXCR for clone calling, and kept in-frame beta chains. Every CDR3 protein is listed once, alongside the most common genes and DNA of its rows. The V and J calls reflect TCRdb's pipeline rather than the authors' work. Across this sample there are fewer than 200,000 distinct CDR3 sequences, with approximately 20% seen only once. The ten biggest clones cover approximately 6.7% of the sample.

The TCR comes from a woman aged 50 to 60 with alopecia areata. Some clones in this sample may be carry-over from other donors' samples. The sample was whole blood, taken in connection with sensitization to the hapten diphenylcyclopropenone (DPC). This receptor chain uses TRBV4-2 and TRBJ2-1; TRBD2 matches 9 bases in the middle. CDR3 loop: CASSPLLAGLAPDEQFF. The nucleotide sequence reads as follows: TGTGCCAGCAGCCCACTCCTCGCGGGACTAGCCCCCGATGAGCAGTTCTTC.